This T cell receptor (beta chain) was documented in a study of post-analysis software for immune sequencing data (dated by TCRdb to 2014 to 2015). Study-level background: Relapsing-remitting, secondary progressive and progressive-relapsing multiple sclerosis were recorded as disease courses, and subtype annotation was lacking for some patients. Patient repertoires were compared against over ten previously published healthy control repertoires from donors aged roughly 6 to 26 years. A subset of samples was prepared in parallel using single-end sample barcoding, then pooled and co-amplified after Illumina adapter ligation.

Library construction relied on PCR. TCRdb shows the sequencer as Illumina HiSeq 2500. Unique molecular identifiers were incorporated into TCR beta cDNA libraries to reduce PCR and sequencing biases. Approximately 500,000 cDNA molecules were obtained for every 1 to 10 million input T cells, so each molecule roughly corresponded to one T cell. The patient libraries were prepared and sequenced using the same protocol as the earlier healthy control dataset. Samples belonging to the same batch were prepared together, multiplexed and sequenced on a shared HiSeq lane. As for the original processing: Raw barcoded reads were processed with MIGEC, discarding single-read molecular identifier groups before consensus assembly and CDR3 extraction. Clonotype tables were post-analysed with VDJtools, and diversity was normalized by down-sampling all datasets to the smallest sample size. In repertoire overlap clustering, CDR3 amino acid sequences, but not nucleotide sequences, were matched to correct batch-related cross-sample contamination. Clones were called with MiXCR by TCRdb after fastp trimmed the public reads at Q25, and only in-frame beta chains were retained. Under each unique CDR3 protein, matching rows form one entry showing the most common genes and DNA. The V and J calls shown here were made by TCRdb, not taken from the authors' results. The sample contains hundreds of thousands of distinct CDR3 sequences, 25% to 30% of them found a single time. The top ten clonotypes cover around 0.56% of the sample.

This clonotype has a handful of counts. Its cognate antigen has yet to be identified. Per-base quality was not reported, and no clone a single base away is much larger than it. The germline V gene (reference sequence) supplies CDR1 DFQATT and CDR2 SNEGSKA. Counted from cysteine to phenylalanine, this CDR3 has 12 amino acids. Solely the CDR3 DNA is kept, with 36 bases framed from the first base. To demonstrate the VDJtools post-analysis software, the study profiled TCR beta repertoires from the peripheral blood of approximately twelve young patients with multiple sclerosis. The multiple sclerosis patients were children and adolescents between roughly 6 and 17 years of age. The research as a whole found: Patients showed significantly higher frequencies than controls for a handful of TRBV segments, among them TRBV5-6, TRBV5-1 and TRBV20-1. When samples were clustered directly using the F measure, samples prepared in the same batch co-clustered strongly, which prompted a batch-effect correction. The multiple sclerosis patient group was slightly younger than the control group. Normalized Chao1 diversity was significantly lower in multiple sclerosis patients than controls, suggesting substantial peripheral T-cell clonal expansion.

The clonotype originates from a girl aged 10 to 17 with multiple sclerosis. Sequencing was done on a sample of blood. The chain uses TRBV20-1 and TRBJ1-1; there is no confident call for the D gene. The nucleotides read TGCAGCGCATCGGAGGGAAGGACTGAAGCTTTCTTT. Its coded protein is CSASEGRTEAFF.